Listed below are T cell receptor beta chains from one sample, sequenced in a study of CD8 T cells in Susac syndrome. TCRdb re-analysed the immunoSEQ multiplex PCR reads in MiXCR, keeping a single row per CDR3 protein. The sample has roughly 120,000 distinct CDR3 sequences; around 94% are singletons. Sequencing input: CD4+ T cells from PBMCs. The origin of the receptors is a human donor in good health. Each CDR3 is given with its conserved first and last residue. The D gene is left open where the match is weak.

d_gene	v_gene	j_gene	CDR3aa	CDR3nt
-	TRBV3-1	TRBJ2-2	CASSQDRRSTNTGELFF	TGTGCCAGCAGCCAAGACAGACGATCGACGAACACCGGGGAGCTGTTTTTT
-	TRBV20-1	TRBJ2-7	CSVSTIGVYEQYF	TGCAGTGTCTCGACCATAGGGGTCTACGAGCAGTACTTC
-	TRBV18	TRBJ1-1	CASSGDTYTEAFF	TGTGCCAGCTCAGGAGACACCTACACTGAAGCTTTCTTT
TRBD1	TRBV7-2	TRBJ1-1	CASSPGGWGNTEAFF	TGTGCCAGCAGCCCAGGGGGATGGGGGAACACTGAAGCTTTCTTT
TRBD2	TRBV20-1	TRBJ2-1	CSASTLAGGLYNEQFF	TGCAGTGCTAGCACTCTAGCGGGGGGGCTGTACAATGAGCAGTTCTTC
TRBD1	TRBV14	TRBJ1-4	CASSQDRGTGSGVREKLFF	TGTGCCAGCAGCCAAGACCGCGGGACAGGGAGCGGTGTTCGGGAAAAACTGTTTTTT
TRBD2	TRBV7-8	TRBJ2-7	CASSYPGGGQQYF	TGTGCCAGCAGCTACCCCGGGGGGGGACAGCAGTACTTC
TRBD1	TRBV20-1	TRBJ1-1	CSVRQGHTEAFF	TGCAGCGTCAGACAGGGGCACACTGAAGCTTTCTTT
-	TRBV6-5	TRBJ1-5	CASSYSYRGVQPQHF	TGTGCCAGCAGTTACTCGTACAGAGGAGTTCAGCCCCAGCATTTT
TRBD2	TRBV9	TRBJ2-1	CASSALAGGVNEQFF	TGTGCCAGCAGCGCTCTAGCGGGAGGGGTCAATGAGCAGTTCTTC
TRBD2	TRBV20-1	TRBJ2-1	CSARDRGTSGGVEQFF	TGCAGTGCTAGAGATCGCGGGACTAGCGGGGGTGTTGAGCAGTTCTTC
-	TRBV5-1	TRBJ1-5	CASSLVGGLGNQPQHF	TGCGCCAGCAGCTTGGTGGGTGGTCTGGGCAATCAGCCCCAGCATTTT
-	TRBV20-1	TRBJ2-7	CSAYMPGQSGTRRGEQYF	TGCAGTGCTTATATGCCGGGACAGTCCGGGACTAGACGAGGGGAGCAGTACTTC
-	TRBV24-1	TRBJ2-5	CATSDKETQYF	TGTGCCACCAGTGACAAAGAGACCCAGTACTTC